The clone carrying this TCR beta chain was recorded once. This sample is drawn from a study of low-dose radiotherapy and immunotherapy resistance in tumors. As for the study in general: Patients received cyclophosphamide 200 mg/m2 intravenously every two weeks, the day before radiation-immunotherapy.

cDNA synthesis used a TRAV/TRBV-specific primer set for both chains. TCR amplification ran 15 to 25 PCR cycles using constant-region and V-primer adapter primers. MiXCR, applied by TCRdb to the reads, yields one record per CDR3 protein. The repertoire holds around 83,000 distinct CDR3 sequences, with approximately 17% as singletons. The time point was: before trial treatment. Each donor was administered nivolumab, ipilimumab, aspirin, low-dose cyclophosphamide and low-dose radiotherapy. The CDR3 totals 14 residues. V was clipped by 0 bases and J by 2 bases; unmatched bases: 2. The germline gives CDR1 DFQATT, CDR2 SNEGSKA (reference sequence).

The receptor was derived from a male donor with prostate cancer. The sample was PBMCs, taken before treatment. This rearrangement joins TRBV20-1 to TRBJ2-7; 9 bases fit TRBD1. In DNA, the CDR3 is TGCAGTGCTAGAGAGGGACAGGGCCCCTACGAGCAGTACTTC. This gives the protein CSAREGQGPYEQYF.